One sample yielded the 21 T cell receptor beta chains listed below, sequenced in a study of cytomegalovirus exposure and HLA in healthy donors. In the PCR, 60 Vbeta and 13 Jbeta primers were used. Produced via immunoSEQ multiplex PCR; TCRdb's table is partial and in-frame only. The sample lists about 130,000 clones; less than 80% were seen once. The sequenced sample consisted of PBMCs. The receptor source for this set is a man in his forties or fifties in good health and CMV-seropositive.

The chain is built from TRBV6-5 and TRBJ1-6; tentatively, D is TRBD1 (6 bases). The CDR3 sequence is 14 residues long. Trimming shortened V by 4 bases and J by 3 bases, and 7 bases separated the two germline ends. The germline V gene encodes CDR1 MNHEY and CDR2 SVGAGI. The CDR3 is CASSSDSYNSPLHF. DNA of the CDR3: TGTGCCAGCAGTTCGGACAGCTATAATTCACCCCTCCACTTT.

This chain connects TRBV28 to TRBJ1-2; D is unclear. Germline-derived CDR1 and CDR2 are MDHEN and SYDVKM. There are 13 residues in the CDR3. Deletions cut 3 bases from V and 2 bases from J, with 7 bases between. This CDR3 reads CASSFRGNYGYTF. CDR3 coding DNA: TGTGCCAGCAGTTTCAGAGGGAACTATGGCTACACCTTC.

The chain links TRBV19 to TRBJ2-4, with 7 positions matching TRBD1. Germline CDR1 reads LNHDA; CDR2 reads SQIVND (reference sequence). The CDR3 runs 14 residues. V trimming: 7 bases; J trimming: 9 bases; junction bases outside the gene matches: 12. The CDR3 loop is CASTPGRGTAIQYF. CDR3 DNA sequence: TGTGCCAGTACCCCGGGAAGGGGGACAGCCATTCAGTACTTC.

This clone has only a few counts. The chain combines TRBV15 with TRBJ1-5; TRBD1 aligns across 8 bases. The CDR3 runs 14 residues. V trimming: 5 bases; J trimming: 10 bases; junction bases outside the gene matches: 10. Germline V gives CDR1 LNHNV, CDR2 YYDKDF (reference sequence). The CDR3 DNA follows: TGTGCCACCAGCGACCGGGACAGGTATTTTCCCCAGCATTTT. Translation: CATSDRDRYFPQHF. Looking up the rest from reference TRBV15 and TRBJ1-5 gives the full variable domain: DAMVIQNPRYQVTQFGKPVTLSCSQTLNHNVMYWYQQKSSQAPKLLFHYYDKDFNNEADTPDNFQSRRPNTSFCFLDIRSPGLGDTAMYLCATSDRDRYFPQHFGDGTRLSIL.

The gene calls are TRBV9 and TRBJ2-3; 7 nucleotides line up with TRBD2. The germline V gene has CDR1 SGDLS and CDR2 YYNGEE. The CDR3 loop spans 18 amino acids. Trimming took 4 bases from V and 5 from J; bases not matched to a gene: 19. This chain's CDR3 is CASSPRTSVLSWVDTQYF. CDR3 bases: TGTGCCAGCAGCCCCCGAACTAGCGTCCTATCCTGGGTAGATACGCAGTATTTT.

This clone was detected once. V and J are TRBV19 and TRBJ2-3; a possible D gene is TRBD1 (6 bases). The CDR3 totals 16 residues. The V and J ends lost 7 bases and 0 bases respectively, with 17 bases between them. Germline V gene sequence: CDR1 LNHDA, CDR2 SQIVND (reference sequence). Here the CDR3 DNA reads TGTGCCAGTATGGACAGTCAAGCCGCTAGCACAGATACGCAGTATTTT. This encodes CASMDSQAASTDTQYF. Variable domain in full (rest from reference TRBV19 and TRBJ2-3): DGGITQSPKYLFRKEGQNVTLSCEQNLNHDAMYWYRQDPGQGLRLIYYSQIVNDFQKGDIAEGYSVSREKKESFPLTVTSAQKNPTAFYLCASMDSQAASTDTQYFGPGTRLTVL.

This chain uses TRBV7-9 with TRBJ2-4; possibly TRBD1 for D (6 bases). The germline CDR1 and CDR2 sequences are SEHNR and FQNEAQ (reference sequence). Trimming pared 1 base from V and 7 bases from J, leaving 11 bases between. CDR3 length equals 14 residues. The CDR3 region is CASSLGTGWNIQYF. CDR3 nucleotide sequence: TGTGCCAGCAGCTTAGGTACAGGGTGGAACATTCAGTACTTC.

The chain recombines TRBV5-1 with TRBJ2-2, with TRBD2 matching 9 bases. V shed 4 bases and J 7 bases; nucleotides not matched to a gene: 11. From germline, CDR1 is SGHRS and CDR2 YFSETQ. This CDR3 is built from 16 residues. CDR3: CASSPVAGALVGELFF. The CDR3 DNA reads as TGCGCCAGCAGCCCGGTAGCGGGAGCACTTGTCGGGGAGCTGTTTTTT.

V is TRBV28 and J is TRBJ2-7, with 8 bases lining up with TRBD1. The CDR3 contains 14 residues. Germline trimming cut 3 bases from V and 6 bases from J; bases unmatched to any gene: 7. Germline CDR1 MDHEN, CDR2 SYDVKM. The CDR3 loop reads CASSLTGERGEQYF. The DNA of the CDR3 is TGTGCCAGCAGTTTGACAGGGGAAAGAGGCGAGCAGTACTTC.

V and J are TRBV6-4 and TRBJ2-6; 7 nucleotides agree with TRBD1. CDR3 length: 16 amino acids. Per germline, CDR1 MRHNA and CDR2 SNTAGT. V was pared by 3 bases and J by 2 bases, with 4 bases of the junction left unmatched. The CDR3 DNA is TGTGCCAGCAGTGAACAGGGGTTAACTGGGGCCAACGTCCTGACTTTC. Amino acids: CASSEQGLTGANVLTF.

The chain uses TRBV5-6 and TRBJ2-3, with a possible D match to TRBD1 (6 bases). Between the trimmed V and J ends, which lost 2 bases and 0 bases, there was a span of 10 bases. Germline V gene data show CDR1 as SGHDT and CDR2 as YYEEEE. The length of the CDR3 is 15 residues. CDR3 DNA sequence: TGTGCCAGCAGCTTCGACAGGACCAGCACAGATACGCAGTATTTT. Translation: CASSFDRTSTDTQYF.

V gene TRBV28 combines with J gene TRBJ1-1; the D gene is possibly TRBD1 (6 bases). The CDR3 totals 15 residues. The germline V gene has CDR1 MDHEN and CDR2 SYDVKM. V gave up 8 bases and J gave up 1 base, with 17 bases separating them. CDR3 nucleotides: TGTGCCAGCCAGGGGCCCTCTGCCCCGAACACTGAAGCTTTCTTT. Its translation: CASQGPSAPNTEAFF.

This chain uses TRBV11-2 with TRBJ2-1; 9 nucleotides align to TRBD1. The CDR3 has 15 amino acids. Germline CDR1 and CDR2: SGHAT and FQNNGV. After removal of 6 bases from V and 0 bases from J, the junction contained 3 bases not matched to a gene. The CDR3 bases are TGTGCCAGCAGGTTGGACAGGGGCTCCTACAATGAGCAGTTCTTC. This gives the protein CASRLDRGSYNEQFF.

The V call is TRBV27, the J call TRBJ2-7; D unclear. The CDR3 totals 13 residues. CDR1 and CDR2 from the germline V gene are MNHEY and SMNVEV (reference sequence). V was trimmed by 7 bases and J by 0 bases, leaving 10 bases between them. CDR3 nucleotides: TGTGCCAGCACGGCAGCTAGCTCCTACGAGCAGTACTTC. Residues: CASTAASSYEQYF.

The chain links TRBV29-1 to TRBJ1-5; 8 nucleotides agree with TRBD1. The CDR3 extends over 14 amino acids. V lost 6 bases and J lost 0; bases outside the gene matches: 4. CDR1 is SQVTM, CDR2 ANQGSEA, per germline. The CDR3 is CSVATGASNQPQHF. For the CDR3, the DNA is TGCAGCGTCGCGACAGGGGCTAGCAATCAGCCCCAGCATTTT.

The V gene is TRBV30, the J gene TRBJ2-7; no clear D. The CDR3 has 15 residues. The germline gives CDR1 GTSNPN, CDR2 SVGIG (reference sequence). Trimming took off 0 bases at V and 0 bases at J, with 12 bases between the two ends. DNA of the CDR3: TGTGCCTGGAGTGTAAGCCAATTACCCTCCTACGAGCAGTACTTC. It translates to CAWSVSQLPSYEQYF.

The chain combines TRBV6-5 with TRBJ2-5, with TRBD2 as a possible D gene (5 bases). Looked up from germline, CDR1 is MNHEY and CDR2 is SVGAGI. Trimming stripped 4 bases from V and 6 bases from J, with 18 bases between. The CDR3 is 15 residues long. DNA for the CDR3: TGTGCCAGCAGTTCAACCCCTCAAGGACTCAAGACCCAGTACTTC. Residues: CASSSTPQGLKTQYF.

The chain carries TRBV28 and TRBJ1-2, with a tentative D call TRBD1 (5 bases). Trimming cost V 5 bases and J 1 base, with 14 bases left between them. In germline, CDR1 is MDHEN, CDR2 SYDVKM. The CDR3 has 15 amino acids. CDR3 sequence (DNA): TGTGCCAGCAGTCCCCAGGGCGGGGTTAACTATGGCTACACCTTC. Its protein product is CASSPQGGVNYGYTF.

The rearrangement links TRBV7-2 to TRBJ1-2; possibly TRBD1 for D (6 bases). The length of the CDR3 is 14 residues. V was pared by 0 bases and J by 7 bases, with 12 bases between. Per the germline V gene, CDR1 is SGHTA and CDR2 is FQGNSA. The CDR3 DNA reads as TGTGCCAGCAGCTTAGCTCGGGGGGCGAGTGGCTACACCTTC. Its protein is CASSLARGASGYTF. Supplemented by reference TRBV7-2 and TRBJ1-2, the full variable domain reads GAGVSQSPSNKVTEKGKDVELRCDPISGHTALYWYRQSLGQGLEFLIYFQGNSAPDKSGLPSDRFSAERTGGSVSTLTIQRTQQEDSAVYLCASSLARGASGYTFGSGTRLTVV.

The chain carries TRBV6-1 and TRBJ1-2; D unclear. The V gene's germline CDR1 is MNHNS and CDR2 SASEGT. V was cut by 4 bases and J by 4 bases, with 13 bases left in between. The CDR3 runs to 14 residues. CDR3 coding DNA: TGTGCCAGCAGTGGGACGAATGAGGGCTATGGCTACACCTTC. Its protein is CASSGTNEGYGYTF.

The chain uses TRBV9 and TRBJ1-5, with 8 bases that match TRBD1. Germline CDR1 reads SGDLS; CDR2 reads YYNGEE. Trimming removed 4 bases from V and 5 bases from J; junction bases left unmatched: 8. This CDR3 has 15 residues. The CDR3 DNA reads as TGTGCCAGCAGCCCGGGACAGGCTGCGGATCAGCCCCAGCATTTT. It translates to CASSPGQAADQPQHF.